Each of the 25 T cell receptor beta chains below was sequenced from the same sample in a study of technical replicates of blood from several donors. Assay used: immunoSEQ multiplex PCR; TCRdb lists only in-frame clones, some missing. The table records tens of thousands of clones, 87% of them present only once. Sequenced: PBMCs. The source is a human donor in good health. Some clones in this sample may be carry-over from other donors' samples.

V is TRBV18 and J is TRBJ2-7, with TRBD1 matching over 9 bases. The CDR3 extends over 14 amino acids. With 4 bases clipped from V and 3 bases from J, the junction kept 4 bases outside the gene matches. Germline lookup yields CDR1 KGHSH and CDR2 LQKENI. The CDR3 DNA sequence: TGTGCCAGCTCACAGGGACAGGGCAGCTACGAGCAGTACTTC. It is translated as CASSQGQGSYEQYF.

J is TRBJ1-2 and V is TRBV4-2, with D unclear. Looked up from germline, CDR1 is LGHNA and CDR2 is YNFKEQ. V shed 2 bases and J shed 2 bases, with 15 bases lying between them. The CDR3 spans 16 residues. The CDR3 reads CASSQPLRGSNYGYTF. The CDR3 bases are TGTGCCAGCAGCCAACCCCTGCGAGGGTCAAACTATGGCTACACCTTC.

This clone was detected only a few times. The chain has TRBV30 and TRBJ1-1, with no clear D. V was cut by 1 base and J by 10 bases, with 13 bases left in between. Germline V gene sequence: CDR1 GTSNPN, CDR2 SVGIG (reference sequence). This CDR3 contains 12 residues. CDR3 DNA sequence: TGTGCCTGGAGTGGTCGGTCCCAAACAGCTTTCTTT. It encodes CAWSGRSQTAFF.

The sample holds one count of this clone. This chain joins TRBV7-9 and TRBJ1-1; D not resolved. This CDR3 has 13 residues. Germline-derived CDR1 and CDR2 are SEHNR and FQNEAQ (reference sequence). Trimming took off 3 bases at V and 2 bases at J, with 7 bases between the two ends. Written as DNA, the CDR3 is TGTGCCAGCAGCTTCGGCGGAAACACTGAAGCTTTCTTT. Amino acids: CASSFGGNTEAFF.

This chain connects TRBV10-3 to TRBJ1-6, with a tentative D call TRBD1 (5 bases). V lost 3 bases, J lost 5 bases, and 11 bases lay in between. Germline-derived CDR1 and CDR2 are ENHRY and SYGVKD. The CDR3 loop spans 15 amino acids. CDR3 sequence (DNA): TGTGCCATCAGTGAACAGGATGGGAATAATTCACCCCTCCACTTT. The encoded protein is CAISEQDGNNSPLHF.

The rearrangement joins TRBV5-1 to TRBJ2-1, with 7 bases lining up with TRBD2. The CDR3 length is 15 residues. With 1 base clipped from V and 5 bases from J, the junction kept 6 bases outside the gene matches. Germline V gene data show CDR1 as SGHRS and CDR2 as YFSETQ. CDR3 amino acids: CASSLPPSGDNEQFF. CDR3 sequence (DNA): TGCGCCAGCAGCTTGCCCCCTAGCGGAGACAATGAGCAGTTCTTC.

This clone has just one count. The chain recombines TRBV7-9 with TRBJ2-5; D possibly corresponds to TRBD1 (5 bases). Germline CDR1 and CDR2: SEHNR and FQNEAQ (reference sequence). V lost 4 bases, J lost 2 bases, and 11 bases lay in between. CDR3 length equals 14 residues. The CDR3 spells CASSSWAGQETQYF. The CDR3 DNA follows: TGTGCCAGCAGCTCGTGGGCAGGGCAAGAGACCCAGTACTTC.

The rearrangement links TRBV18 to TRBJ1-2, with 10 bases lining up with TRBD1. The V segment lost 2 bases and the J segment 8 bases; nucleotides outside the gene matches: 8. Looked up from germline, CDR1 is KGHSH and CDR2 is LQKENI. The CDR3 runs to 15 residues. CDR3 nucleotides: TGTGCCAGCTCACCATTGGGGACAGGGGCGGAAGGCTACACCTTC. This gives the protein CASSPLGTGAEGYTF. Full variable domain (rest looked up from reference TRBV18 and TRBJ1-2): NAGVMQNPRHLVRRRGQEARLRCSPMKGHSHVYWYRQLPEEGLKFMVYLQKENIIDESGMPKERFSAEFPKEGPSILRIQQVVRGDSAAYFCASSPLGTGAEGYTFGSGTRLTVV.

The chain joins TRBV4-1 to TRBJ2-3; 10 bases line up with TRBD2. Germline assignment: CDR1 MGHRA and CDR2 YSYEKL. The CDR3 is made up of 16 amino acids. With V trimmed by 0 bases and J by 0 bases, 0 bases remained unmatched. CDR3 amino acids: CASSQELAGSTDTQYF. DNA for the CDR3: TGCGCCAGCAGCCAAGAACTAGCGGGGAGCACAGATACGCAGTATTTT.

This clone was counted a single time. The J gene is TRBJ1-4, the V gene TRBV5-1; tentative D call: TRBD1 (6 bases). The CDR3 has 14 amino acids. Looked up from germline, CDR1 is SGHRS and CDR2 is YFSETQ. The V gene lost 5 bases and the J gene lost 0 bases, with 8 bases spanning the gap. The DNA of the CDR3 is TGCGCCAGCAGGCCAGGGGCAACTAATGAAAAACTGTTTTTT. Amino acid sequence: CASRPGATNEKLFF.

The chain links TRBV19 to TRBJ1-1; D gene unclear. Per germline, CDR1 LNHDA and CDR2 SQIVND (reference sequence). Between the trimmed V and J ends, which lost 7 bases and 2 bases, there was a span of 8 bases. This CDR3 has 12 amino acids. The CDR3 region is CASKGENTEAFF. The CDR3 region has the DNA TGTGCCAGTAAGGGAGAAAACACTGAAGCTTTCTTT.

CDR3 bases: TGTGCCAGCAGCCCCGGTAGCGGCACAGATACGCAGTATTTT. It encodes CASSPGSGTDTQYF. The genes are TRBV13 and TRBJ2-3; D perhaps matches TRBD2 (5 bases). V gave up 5 bases and J gave up 1 base, with 10 bases separating them. CDR1 is PRHDT, CDR2 FYEKMQ, per germline (reference sequence). This CDR3 has 14 residues. The full variable domain, completed using reference TRBV13 and TRBJ2-3, is AAGVIQSPRHLIKEKRETATLKCYPIPRHDTVYWYQQGPGQDPQFLISFYEKMQSDKGSIPDRFSAQQFSDYHSELNMSSLELGDSALYFCASSPGSGTDTQYFGPGTRLTVL.

This chain connects TRBV5-1 to TRBJ1-1, with 7 bases lining up with TRBD1. Germline trimming cut 5 bases from V and 3 bases from J; bases unmatched to any gene: 4. Per germline, CDR1 SGHRS and CDR2 YFSETQ. The CDR3 is 13 amino acids. The chain's CDR3 is CASRWDSDTEAFF. CDR3 sequence (DNA): TGCGCCAGCAGGTGGGACAGTGACACTGAAGCTTTCTTT. Looking up the rest from reference TRBV5-1 and TRBJ1-1 gives the full variable domain: KAGVTQTPRYLIKTRGQQVTLSCSPISGHRSVSWYQQTPGQGLQFLFEYFSETQRNKGNFPGRFSGRQFSNSRSEMNVSTLELGDSALYLCASRWDSDTEAFFGQGTRLTVV.

The chain uses TRBV15 and TRBJ1-2, with D tentatively TRBD1 (5 bases). The CDR3 runs to 12 residues. The germline V and J ends were trimmed by 3 bases and 8 bases, with 10 bases remaining between them. Germline loops: CDR1 LNHNV, CDR2 YYDKDF (reference sequence). CDR3 in DNA: TGTGCCACCAGCAGTGCAGGGTGGGGCTACACCTTC. It translates to CATSSAGWGYTF. The full variable domain, with the rest looked up from reference TRBV15 and TRBJ1-2, is DAMVIQNPRYQVTQFGKPVTLSCSQTLNHNVMYWYQQKSSQAPKLLFHYYDKDFNNEADTPDNFQSRRPNTSFCFLDIRSPGLGDTAMYLCATSSAGWGYTFGSGTRLTVV.

This rearrangement joins TRBV7-2 to TRBJ1-5; a possible D gene is TRBD1 (5 bases). CDR3 length: 13 amino acids. Germline V lookup: CDR1 SGHTA, CDR2 FQGNSA. Trimming stripped 4 bases from V and 8 bases from J, with 12 bases between. The CDR3 DNA sequence: TGTGCCAGCAGCTCCAACGCGGGGGAGCCCCAGCATTTT. This translates into CASSSNAGEPQHF.

The gene calls are TRBV6-5 and TRBJ2-7; 10 nucleotides agree with TRBD1. This CDR3 contains 16 residues. The germline gives CDR1 MNHEY, CDR2 SVGAGI. J gave up 4 bases and V 0 bases, and 6 bases lay outside the gene matches. The DNA for the CDR3 is TGTGCCAGCAGTTACTCTGGGACAGGGGTCCCTTACGAGCAGTACTTC. Protein sequence: CASSYSGTGVPYEQYF.

The rearrangement joins TRBV5-1 to TRBJ2-7; 7 bases line up with TRBD1. This CDR3 has 15 residues. The trim removed 0 bases at V and 2 bases at J, leaving 5 bases unmatched. The germline V gene encodes CDR1 SGHRS and CDR2 YFSETQ. In DNA form, the CDR3 reads TGCGCCAGCAGCTTGGGGGACAGTAGTACCTACGAGCAGTACTTC. Protein product: CASSLGDSSTYEQYF.

The rearrangement joins TRBV5-1 to TRBJ1-1; TRBD1 might be the D (5 bases). The germline gives CDR1 SGHRS, CDR2 YFSETQ. The CDR3 is 14 residues long. Trimming stripped 2 bases from V and 1 base from J, with 9 bases between. In DNA form, the CDR3 reads TGCGCCAGCAGCTTTGGGGGGTCGAACACTGAAGCTTTCTTT. Translation: CASSFGGSNTEAFF.

The chain links TRBV14 to TRBJ2-7; tentative D call: TRBD1 (5 bases). This CDR3 is 13 amino acids long. In germline, CDR1 is SGHDN, CDR2 FVKESK. V shed 4 bases and J shed 4 bases, with 11 bases lying between them. CDR3 sequence (DNA): TGTGCCAGCAGCCTAGGACACACATACGAGCAGTACTTC. As protein: CASSLGHTYEQYF.

The table lists this clone with a few counts. The chain is built from TRBV15 and TRBJ2-7, with D unresolved. The CDR3 contains 16 residues. Germline assignment: CDR1 LNHNV and CDR2 YYDKDF (reference sequence). V gave up 0 bases and J gave up 2 bases, with 14 bases separating them. The CDR3 DNA is TGTGCCACCAGCAGAGATCAGTTCGGAGCAACCTACGAGCAGTACTTC. Protein sequence: CATSRDQFGATYEQYF.

V usage is TRBV7-9 and J usage is TRBJ1-1; 10 bases are shared with TRBD1. The trim removed 5 bases at V and 4 bases at J, leaving 7 bases unmatched. The CDR3 contains 15 residues. From germline, CDR1 is SEHNR and CDR2 FQNEAQ (reference sequence). CDR3 residues: CASSLGTGVSTEAFF. The CDR3 DNA reads as TGTGCCAGCAGCCTTGGGACAGGGGTGAGCACTGAAGCTTTCTTT.

The V call is TRBV19, the J call TRBJ2-1; TRBD1 agrees at 8 bases. This CDR3 spans 15 amino acids. The V and J ends lost 7 bases and 1 base, in that order; junction bases with no gene match: 6. The V gene's germline CDR1 is LNHDA and CDR2 SQIVND (reference sequence). The CDR3: CASTSTGGSYNEQFF. The CDR3 nucleotides are TGTGCCAGTACTTCTACAGGGGGGTCCTACAATGAGCAGTTCTTC.

This clone came up once. The gene calls are TRBV7-9 and TRBJ2-3; D is possibly TRBD2 (6 bases). The CDR3 contains 14 residues. Trimming left V 2 bases short and J 6 bases short, with 12 bases between. In germline, CDR1 is SEHNR, CDR2 FQNEAQ (reference sequence). CDR3 sequence (DNA): TGTGCCAGCAGCTTAACGGGGGTCGTGGATACGCAGTATTTT. It specifies CASSLTGVVDTQYF.

The chain uses TRBV6-6 and TRBJ2-1; 13 bases match TRBD2. CDR1 is MNHNY and CDR2 is SVGAGI in the germline V gene (reference sequence). The CDR3 is made up of 16 amino acids. Trimming at V came to 7 bases and at J to 6 bases, leaving 9 bases not matched to a gene. The CDR3 spells CASTDWTSGRRNEQFF. The CDR3 DNA sequence: TGTGCCAGCACCGACTGGACTAGCGGGAGACGCAATGAGCAGTTCTTC.

The chain is built from TRBV7-3 and TRBJ1-1, with D hard to call. The germline V and J ends were trimmed by 1 base and 8 bases, with 11 bases remaining between them. CDR1 and CDR2 (germline): SGHTA, FQGTGA. This CDR3 has 13 amino acids. In nucleotides, the CDR3 is TGTGCCAGCAGCTTAAGTCAAGAGGCCGAAGCTTTCTTT. The encoded protein is CASSLSQEAEAFF.